A selection of T cell receptor beta chains follows, all from one sample in a study of cytomegalovirus exposure and HLA in healthy donors. Clones were sequenced by immunoSEQ multiplex PCR, and TCRdb holds only the in-frame ones, with some missing. The data show about 140,000 clones, with approximately 71% seen just once and around 3.2% held by the top ten. Sequencing input: PBMCs. These TCRs come from a man aged 35-49 years in good health and CMV-seronegative. CDR3s include the opening cysteine and the closing phenylalanine or tryptophan. The order of the fields is J gene, V gene, D gene, clone size, CDR3 protein, CDR3 DNA. D genes are given only for firm matches. Not all rows give a size; the values are once, few, many and, for expanded clones, a class.

TRBJ2-5,TRBV25-1,NA,NA,CASSAGDGYQETQYF,TGTGCCAGCAGTGCGGGGGACGGGTACCAAGAGACCCAGTACTTC
TRBJ2-2,TRBV19,NA,NA,CASSRRGSPRGTGELFF,TGTGCCAGTAGTCGCCGGGGATCACCACGGGGCACCGGGGAGCTGTTTTTT
TRBJ2-1,TRBV7-8,NA,NA,CASSVDRSSYNEQFF,TGTGCCAGCAGCGTGGATCGGAGCTCCTACAATGAGCAGTTCTTC
TRBJ2-5,TRBV6-6,TRBD1,NA,CASSWGTGRAETQYF,TGTGCCAGCAGCTGGGGGACAGGGAGGGCAGAGACCCAGTACTTC
TRBJ1-5,TRBV19,TRBD1,NA,CASSILFRDRAVQPQHF,TGTGCCAGTAGTATTTTGTTTCGGGACAGGGCTGTTCAGCCCCAGCATTTT
TRBJ2-3,TRBV2,TRBD2,few,CAIPGRGAGTDTQYF,TGTGCCATCCCTGGGCGGGGGGCGGGCACAGATACGCAGTATTTT
TRBJ1-3,TRBV29-1,TRBD1,few,CSVVPGTGGTGNTIYF,TGCAGCGTTGTCCCGGGGACAGGGGGAACTGGAAACACCATATATTTT
TRBJ1-3,TRBV27,TRBD1,NA,CASSSWGTGGNTIYF,TGTGCCAGCAGTTCGTGGGGGACAGGGGGAAACACCATATATTTT
TRBJ2-3,TRBV5-1,TRBD1,once,CASSWDRSTDTQYF,TGCGCCAGCAGCTGGGACAGGTCCACAGATACGCAGTATTTT
TRBJ1-1,TRBV6-5,NA,NA,CASSYSTGIGTEAFF,TGTGCCAGCAGTTACTCGACCGGGATAGGCACTGAAGCTTTCTTT
TRBJ2-7,TRBV28,TRBD1,NA,CASSPPGQGYYEQYF,TGTGCCAGCAGCCCACCGGGACAGGGGTATTACGAGCAGTACTTC
TRBJ2-3,TRBV6-6,TRBD2,NA,CASSRLAGGPTDTQYF,TGTGCCAGCAGCCGACTAGCGGGGGGGCCCACAGATACGCAGTATTTT
TRBJ2-5,TRBV7-9,NA,NA,CASSSRDQETQYF,TGTGCCAGCAGCTCCAGGGACCAAGAGACCCAGTACTTC
TRBJ2-7,TRBV2,NA,NA,CASSKEKGVALYEQYF,TGTGCCAGCAGTAAAGAAAAGGGAGTGGCCCTCTACGAGCAGTACTTC
TRBJ1-5,TRBV27,NA,NA,CASSLYVGNQPQHF,TGTGCCAGCAGTTTATATGTCGGGAATCAGCCCCAGCATTTT
TRBJ1-2,TRBV6-1,NA,NA,CASSEAYRAVEGYTF,TGTGCCAGCAGTGAAGCCTACAGGGCGGTAGAAGGCTACACCTTC
TRBJ2-7,TRBV11-2,TRBD2,NA,CASSLDSLAGYEQYF,TGTGCCAGCAGCTTAGATTCCCTAGCGGGGTACGAGCAGTACTTC
TRBJ1-1,TRBV11-2,NA,NA,CASSLDRGAEAFF,TGTGCCAGCAGCTTAGATCGGGGGGCTGAAGCTTTCTTT
TRBJ1-3,TRBV7-3,NA,NA,CASSAGDSGNTIYF,TGTGCCAGCAGCGCCGGTGACAGTGGAAACACCATATATTTT
TRBJ1-5,TRBV5-5,NA,NA,CASSLGTTYNQPQHF,TGTGCCAGCAGCCTTGGGACAACCTACAATCAGCCCCAGCATTTT
TRBJ2-7,TRBV9,TRBD1,NA,CASNPGQGYYEQYF,TGTGCCAGCAACCCGGGACAGGGGTACTACGAGCAGTACTTC
TRBJ2-7,TRBV19,NA,NA,CASSIGSEQYF,TGTGCCAGTAGTATAGGGAGCGAGCAGTACTTC
TRBJ1-1,TRBV7-9,NA,few,CASSLVVNTEAFF,TGTGCCAGCAGCTTAGTAGTGAACACTGAAGCTTTCTTT
TRBJ1-6,TRBV7-9,TRBD1,NA,CASSQGQLSSPLHF,TGTGCCAGCAGCCAGGGACAGTTGAGTTCACCCCTCCACTTT
TRBJ2-7,TRBV28,TRBD2,NA,CASTPGGESSYEQYF,TGTGCCAGCACTCCGGGGGGGGAGAGCTCCTACGAGCAGTACTTC
TRBJ2-5,TRBV9,NA,NA,CASSADRGGKETQYF,TGTGCCAGCAGCGCCGACAGGGGAGGGAAAGAGACCCAGTACTTC
TRBJ2-3,TRBV4-2,TRBD2,NA,CASSQERGGNTEDTQYF,TGTGCCAGCAGCCAGGAACGCGGGGGGAACACAGAAGATACGCAGTATTTT
TRBJ1-4,TRBV7-9,NA,few,CASSPTNPNEKLFF,TGTGCCAGCAGCCCCACTAATCCCAATGAAAAACTGTTTTTT
TRBJ1-4,TRBV7-8,NA,once,CASSWGGAHEKLFF,TGTGCCAGCAGCTGGGGAGGGGCCCATGAAAAACTGTTTTTT
TRBJ2-7,TRBV4-3,NA,NA,CASSQAIDREVYEQYF,TGCGCCAGCAGCCAAGCGATCGACCGGGAAGTCTACGAGCAGTACTTC